Listed below are T cell receptor beta chains from one sample, sequenced in a study of brain metastases from non-small cell lung cancer. Sequencing was performed with immunoSEQ multiplex PCR; in TCRdb, only in-frame clones are kept and a portion is missing. The table shows 800 to 1,000 clones, with around 86% occurring only once. What was sequenced was primary lung tumor tissue. These receptors were collected from a donor aged 40 or older with non-small cell lung cancer. CDR3s include the opening cysteine and the closing phenylalanine or tryptophan. Fields, in order: clone size, V gene, D gene, J gene, CDR3 protein, CDR3 DNA. The D gene is left open where the match is weak. The size entry is marked missing in some rows and otherwise reads once, few, many or a size class.

once	TRBV5-1	TRBD1	TRBJ2-1	CASKEGAEGEQFF	TGCGCCAGCAAAGAGGGGGCTGAGGGTGAGCAGTTCTTC
-	TRBV28	TRBD1	TRBJ2-1	CASSSGTGYEQFF	TGTGCCAGCAGTTCAGGGACAGGGTATGAGCAGTTCTTC
-	TRBV5-1	-	TRBJ2-5	CASSPRSLGGRETQYF	TGCGCCAGCAGCCCTCGATCCCTAGGCGGACGAGAGACCCAGTACTTC
-	TRBV9	-	TRBJ1-1	CASSVRRGGGSNTEAFF	TGTGCCAGCAGCGTAAGAAGAGGGGGGGGAAGTAACACTGAAGCTTTCTTT
-	TRBV9	TRBD2	TRBJ2-7	CASSFGTSGGGLRYEQYF	TGCGCCAGCAGCTTCGGGACTAGCGGGGGGGGACTTCGGTACGAGCAGTACTTC
-	TRBV2	TRBD1	TRBJ2-2	CASRGQGFNTGKLFF	TGTGCCAGCAGAGGACAGGGTTTTAACACCGGGAAGCTGTTTTTT
-	TRBV5-4	-	TRBJ1-1	CASSSSGQNTEAFF	TGTGCCAGCAGCTCCTCCGGACAGAACACTGAAGCTTTCTTT
few	TRBV6-1	TRBD1	TRBJ2-1	CASKQGQAADEQFF	TGTGCCAGCAAACAGGGACAGGCGGCGGATGAGCAGTTCTTC
few	TRBV18	TRBD1	TRBJ1-2	CASSPLPGTGGDRSGYTF	TGTGCCAGCTCACCACTTCCCGGGACAGGGGGCGATAGGAGTGGCTACACCTTC
-	TRBV12-3/TRBV12-4	-	TRBJ2-1	CASSLREQFF	TGTGCCAGCAGCCTCCGGGAGCAGTTCTTC
-	TRBV7-9	TRBD1	TRBJ2-4	CASSQAQGPKYF	TGTGCCAGCAGCCAAGCACAGGGGCCGAAGTACTTC
-	TRBV28	TRBD1	TRBJ1-2	CTSSLQETGRNGYTF	TGTACCAGCAGTCTCCAGGAGACAGGGAGGAATGGCTACACCTTC
-	TRBV20-1	-	TRBJ2-3	CSARGTDTQYF	TGCAGTGCTAGAGGTACAGATACGCAGTATTTT
-	TRBV2	TRBD1	TRBJ1-2	CASRKEQGANYGYTF	TGTGCCAGCAGGAAGGAACAGGGGGCTAACTATGGCTACACCTTC
-	TRBV6-1	-	TRBJ1-6	CASSETGQLLYNSPLHF	TGTGCCAGCAGTGAAACGGGGCAGCTTCTTTATAATTCACCCCTCCACTTT
-	TRBV5-1	-	TRBJ2-3	CASSSWGDTQYF	TGCGCCAGCAGCTCCTGGGGAGATACGCAGTATTTT
-	TRBV5-4	TRBD2	TRBJ2-1	CASSRRGQTSGRRVLNEQFF	TGTGCCAGCAGCCGGCGGGGTCAGACTAGCGGGAGGAGAGTGTTGAATGAGCAGTTCTTC
-	TRBV29-1	-	TRBJ1-3	CSTLSGNTIYF	TGCAGCACCCTCTCTGGAAACACCATATATTTT
-	TRBV29-1	-	TRBJ2-1	CSKIGAMDEQFF	TGCAGCAAAATCGGGGCTATGGATGAGCAGTTCTTC
-	TRBV11-3	TRBD2	TRBJ2-7	CASSPLYTSGKQYF	TGTGCCAGCAGCCCACTTTATACTAGCGGGAAGCAGTACTTC
-	TRBV28	-	TRBJ1-1	CASIPVRTGKMNTEAFF	TGTGCCAGCATCCCGGTCAGGACGGGAAAAATGAACACTGAAGCTTTCTTT